Described below is a single T cell receptor (beta chain) sequence and its context. This sample stems from a study of CD8 T cells in Susac syndrome. With random hexamers, reverse transcription was performed on about 0.5 to 1 ug of RNA. In TCRdb, the immunoSEQ multiplex PCR reads were re-called with MiXCR into one record per CDR3 protein. The data hold 80,000 or so distinct CDR3 sequences, with just over 90% observed a single time. The V end lost 5 bases, the J end lost 6 bases, and 19 bases lay between the germline ends. The CDR3 contains 15 residues. CDR1 is SEHNR and CDR2 is FQNEAQ in the germline V gene (reference sequence).

Material: CD4+ T cells from PBMCs. The receptor was isolated from a human donor with Susac syndrome. The rearrangement links TRBV7-9 to TRBJ1-1; D is possibly TRBD1 (6 bases). In DNA form, the CDR3 reads TGTGCCAGCAGCGCCCAACAGGGAGGTGGGCCTGAAGCTTTCTTT. It codes for CASSAQQGGGPEAFF.